Reported below is one T cell receptor beta chain. Its antigen is unidentified. Via MiXCR, TCRdb re-called the 5' RACE reads, giving one row per CDR3 protein. Counted here are 690,000 or so distinct CDR3 sequences, approximately 9% occurring once; the ten biggest clones make up approximately 0.94%. There were only healthy Caucasians among the donors. Germline values: CDR1 SGHKS, CDR2 YYEKEE (reference sequence). The CDR3 loop spans 14 amino acids. V lost 0 bases, J lost 5 bases, and 9 bases lay in between. The data belong to a study of identical twins. Study observations and caveats: Those out-of-frame alpha sequences shared by twins showed an excess of low generation probability. Instead of following the same donors, the conclusions were based on cross-sectional statistical analysis. Cord blood beta clonotypes present at high abundance carried fewer insertions; no such pattern appeared in memory repertoires.

The sample also formed part of further work on yellow fever vaccine responses in identical twins.

The sequenced sample was PBMCs. The genes are TRBV5-5 and TRBJ2-1; D is unclear. The receptor was derived from a woman aged 18 to 35 in good health. CDR3 residues: CASSLDGTNNEQFF. In DNA, the CDR3 is TGTGCCAGCAGCTTGGACGGCACCAACAATGAGCAGTTCTTC. The variable domain in full, completed from reference TRBV5-5 and TRBJ2-1, reads DAGVTQSPTHLIKTRGQQVTLRCSPISGHKSVSWYQQVLGQGPQFIFQYYEKEERGRGNFPDRFSARQFPNYSSELNVNALLLGDSALYLCASSLDGTNNEQFFGPGTRLTVL.